The clone carrying this T cell receptor beta chain has just a few counts. This record comes from a study of CD8 T cells in Susac syndrome. Study context: Patients with Susac syndrome were therapy-naive, taking corticosteroids, with some also receiving intravenous immunoglobulin, or taking intravenous immunoglobulin alone at the time their blood was drawn.

From blood CD8+ and CD4+ T cells, the TCR beta chain was sequenced. This CDR3 has 15 amino acids. Germline V gene sequence: CDR1 SGHTA, CDR2 FQGNSA. V lost 8 bases to trimming and J lost 6 bases, with 21 bases between them. The RNA input was roughly 0.45 to 1 ug, and it was reverse transcribed with random hexamers. Amplification of TCR beta CDR3 across 54 Vbeta and 13 Jbeta was performed with immunoSEQ multiplex PCR. TCRdb redid the calling of the immunoSEQ multiplex PCR reads with MiXCR, one entry per CDR3 protein. The data show 71,000 or so distinct CDR3 sequences, with 93% seen just once and around 0.15% held by the top ten.

The chain links TRBV7-2 to TRBJ2-3; no clear D. The TCR comes from a human donor with Susac syndrome. The sequencing input was CD4+ T cells from PBMCs. The CDR3 here is CASPLGNRSFDTQYF. In nucleotides, the CDR3 is TGTGCCAGCCCCTTAGGGAACCGAAGCTTTGATACGCAGTATTTT.